This T cell receptor beta chain was sequenced during a study of T cells in Graves' hyperthyroidism and ophthalmopathy. This clonotype was counted between two and nine times. Antigen: not known. The study's findings and limits: Most expanded thyroid clonotypes above 0.001 also appeared in blood. Through a model of 13 V-J features, ophthalmopathy was separated from stable hyperthyroidism.

Amplified TCR beta CDR3 regions came from RNA transcripts. The TCR CDR3 was amplified in a first-round RT-PCR using the HTBI primer set. TCRdb reanalysed the multiplex PCR reads using MiXCR and keeps one entry per CDR3 protein. Here the sample spans about 540,000 distinct CDR3 sequences, 40% to 55% being singletons. The germline V gene has CDR1 DFQATT and CDR2 SNEGSKA (reference sequence). The CDR3 totals 14 residues. V dropped 3 bases and J dropped 0 bases, with 11 bases sitting between them. Recently diagnosed hyperthyroidism of less than 2 months' duration affected patients aged 18 to 65. Diagnostic assessment was based on clinical symptoms, serum thyroxine and TRAb, thyroid ultrasound and orbital computed tomography.

The sample taken for sequencing was peripheral blood or thyroid tissue (not recorded which). This clonotype originated in a woman younger than 30 with Graves' hyperthyroidism. The gene calls are TRBV20-1 and TRBJ1-1; D is undetermined. CDR3 loop: CSASGSPLNTEAFF. The CDR3 coding sequence is TGCAGTGCTAGCGGCAGCCCCTTGAACACTGAAGCTTTCTTT.